These 9 T cell receptor beta chains were sequenced from one sample in a study of blood T cell repertoires in COVID-19. Here immunoSEQ multiplex PCR was the method, and the copy in TCRdb shows in-frame clones only, minus some. The data hold fewer than 300,000 clones, with around 88% observed a single time. The sample comprised peripheral blood. All receptors derive from an elderly man with acute or convalescent COVID-19.

The chain joins TRBV29-1 to TRBJ2-1; 14 bases fit TRBD2. V was pared by 6 bases and J by 8 bases, with 6 bases of the junction left unmatched. Germline V gene lookup returns CDR1 SQVTM and CDR2 ANQGSEA. CDR3 length: 14 amino acids. CDR3 protein: CSVWTSGRSHEQFF. CDR3 in DNA: TGCAGCGTGTGGACTAGCGGGAGGTCTCATGAGCAGTTCTTC.

The chain recombines TRBV7-9 with TRBJ2-7; D possibly corresponds to TRBD2 (5 bases). CDR1 and CDR2 from the germline V gene are SEHNR and FQNEAQ (reference sequence). CDR3 length: 15 residues. Trimming took 5 bases from V and 0 from J, leaving 14 bases between them. CDR3 sequence reads: CASSPFEGSSYEQYF. CDR3 sequence (DNA): TGTGCCAGCAGCCCGTTTGAGGGAAGCTCCTACGAGCAGTACTTC.

This clone was observed once. The gene calls are TRBV27 and TRBJ1-2; maybe TRBD1 (5 bases). Trimming cost V 5 bases and J 0 bases, with 10 bases left between them. Germline V CDR1 and CDR2: MNHEY, SMNVEV (reference sequence). This CDR3 region has 14 residues. CDR3 in amino acids: CASSPGPANYGYTF. The CDR3 DNA reads as TGTGCCAGCAGTCCAGGGCCAGCTAACTATGGCTACACCTTC.

J is TRBJ2-5 and V is TRBV24-1; unclear D gene. CDR1 is KGHDR, CDR2 SFDVKD, per germline. This CDR3 is 18 amino acids long. The V end was cut by 6 bases, the J end by 0 bases, with 22 bases between. The CDR3 coding sequence is TGTGCCACCAGTAGATTTGAGTCAGGCCCCGGCCACCAAGAGACCCAGTACTTC. It specifies CATSRFESGPGHQETQYF.

V gene TRBV28 combines with J gene TRBJ1-2; no clear D. Looked up from germline, CDR1 is MDHEN and CDR2 is SYDVKM. The CDR3 covers 15 residues. The V and J ends lost 2 bases and 4 bases respectively, with 14 bases between them. The CDR3 spells CASSLTDISGYGYTF. DNA of the CDR3: TGTGCCAGCAGTTTAACCGACATAAGCGGCTATGGCTACACCTTC.

About this clone: The sample contains more than one DNA sequence encoding this CDR3. The rearrangement joins TRBV9 to TRBJ1-4; 10 bases map to TRBD1. V lost 4 bases and J lost 5; bases outside the gene matches: 2. Germline V gives CDR1 SGDLS, CDR2 YYNGEE. This CDR3 is built from 14 residues. The CDR3 nucleotides are TGTGCCAGCAGCCCGGGACAGGGGAATGAAAAACTGTTTTTT. This translates into CASSPGQGNEKLFF.

This chain connects TRBV9 to TRBJ2-5; 11 bases line up with TRBD2. Per germline, CDR1 SGDLS and CDR2 YYNGEE. Unmatched junction bases numbered 4, after V lost 0 bases and J lost 3 bases. The CDR3 extends over 16 amino acids. Here the CDR3 reads CASSVVLAGGEETQYF. The CDR3 bases are TGTGCCAGCAGCGTAGTCCTAGCGGGAGGAGAAGAGACCCAGTACTTC.

The V and J genes are TRBV5-5 and TRBJ1-6, with a weak D call TRBD1 (6 bases). CDR1 is SGHKS, CDR2 YYEKEE, per germline (reference sequence). V was shortened by 5 bases and J by 7 bases, with 13 bases between the two germline ends. The CDR3 totals 14 residues. For the CDR3, the DNA is TGTGCCAGCAGGGATCAGGGGAACAATTCACCCCTCCACTTT. It yields the protein CASRDQGNNSPLHF.

This clone has only one observation. The chain links TRBV30 to TRBJ2-1; maybe TRBD2 (6 bases). The CDR3 runs to 11 residues. Germline loops: CDR1 GTSNPN, CDR2 SVGIG (reference sequence). V was clipped by 5 bases and J by 9 bases, with 11 bases between them. CDR3 nucleotide sequence: TGTGCCTGGGAATGGAGGGCTGAGCAGTTCTTC. It translates to CAWEWRAEQFF. Together with reference TRBV30 and TRBJ2-1, the CDR3 gives the full variable domain: SQTIHQWPATLVQPVGSPLSLECTVEGTSNPNLYWYRQAAGRGLQLLFYSVGIGQISSEVPQNLSASRPQDRQFILSSKKLLLSDSGFYLCAWEWRAEQFFGPGTRLTVL.